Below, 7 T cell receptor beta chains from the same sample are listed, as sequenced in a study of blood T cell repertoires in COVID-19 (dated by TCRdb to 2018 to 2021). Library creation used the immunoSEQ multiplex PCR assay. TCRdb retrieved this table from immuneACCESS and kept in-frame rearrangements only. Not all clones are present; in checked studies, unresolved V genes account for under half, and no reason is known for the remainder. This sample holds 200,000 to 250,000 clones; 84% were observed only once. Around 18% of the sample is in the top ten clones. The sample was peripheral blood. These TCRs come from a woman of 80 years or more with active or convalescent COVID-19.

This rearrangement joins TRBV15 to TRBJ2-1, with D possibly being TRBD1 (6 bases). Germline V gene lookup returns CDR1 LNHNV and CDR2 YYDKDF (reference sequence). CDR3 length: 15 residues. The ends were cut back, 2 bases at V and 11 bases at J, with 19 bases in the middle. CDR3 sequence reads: CATSRNAVQGSQQFF. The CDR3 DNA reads TGTGCCACCAGCAGAAACGCAGTCCAGGGGTCCCAGCAGTTCTTC.

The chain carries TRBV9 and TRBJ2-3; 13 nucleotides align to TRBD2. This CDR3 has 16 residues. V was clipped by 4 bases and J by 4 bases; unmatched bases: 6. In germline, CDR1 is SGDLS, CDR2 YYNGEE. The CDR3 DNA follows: TGTGCCAGCAGCTCCACTAGCGGGGGGGCCCCAGATACGCAGTATTTT. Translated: CASSSTSGGAPDTQYF.

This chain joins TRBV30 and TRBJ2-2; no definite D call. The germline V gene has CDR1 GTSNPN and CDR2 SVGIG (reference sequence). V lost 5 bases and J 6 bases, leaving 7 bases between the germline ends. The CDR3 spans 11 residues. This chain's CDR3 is CAWAGPGELFF. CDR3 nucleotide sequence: TGTGCCTGGGCAGGCCCCGGGGAGCTGTTTTTT.

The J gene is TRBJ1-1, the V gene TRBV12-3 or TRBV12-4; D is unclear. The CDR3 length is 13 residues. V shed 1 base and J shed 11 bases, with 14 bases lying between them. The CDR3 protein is CASSLERVTWAFF. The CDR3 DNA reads TGTGCCAGCAGTTTAGAACGGGTGACCTGGGCTTTCTTT.

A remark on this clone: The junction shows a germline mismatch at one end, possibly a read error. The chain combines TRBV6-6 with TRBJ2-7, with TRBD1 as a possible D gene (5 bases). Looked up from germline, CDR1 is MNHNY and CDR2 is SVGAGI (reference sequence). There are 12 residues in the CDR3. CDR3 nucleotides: TGTGCCAGCACTAGGACAAAGGAAGACGCTGTCTTC. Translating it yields CASTRTKEDAVF.

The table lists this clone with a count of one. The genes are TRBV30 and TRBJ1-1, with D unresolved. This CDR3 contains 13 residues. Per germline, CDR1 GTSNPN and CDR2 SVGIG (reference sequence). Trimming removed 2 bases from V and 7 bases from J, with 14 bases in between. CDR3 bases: TGTGCCTGGAGTCCAAACGAGGTAGTTGAAGCTTTCTTT. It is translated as CAWSPNEVVEAFF.

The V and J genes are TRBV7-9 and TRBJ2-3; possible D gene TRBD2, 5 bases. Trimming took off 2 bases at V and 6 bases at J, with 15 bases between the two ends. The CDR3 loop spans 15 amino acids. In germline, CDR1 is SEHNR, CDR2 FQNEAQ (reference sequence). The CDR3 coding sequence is TGTGCCAGCAGCTTATTACTAGGAGAGGGTGATACGCAGTATTTT. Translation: CASSLLLGEGDTQYF.